The rows below give T cell receptor beta chains drawn from one sample of a study of T cell responses to AZD1222 COVID-19 vaccine. Generated by immunoSEQ multiplex PCR, the TCRdb table keeps only in-frame clones and is missing some. The table has around 160,000 clones, around 86% seen once; the top ten hold around 4.1%. Sequences were derived from peripheral blood, sampled on day 0 of MenACWY control vaccination. All receptors derive from an adult in good health. Both conserved end residues are part of each CDR3. The D gene is left open where the match is weak. Expanded clones are given a class, and other clones once, few, many or no size at all.

D gene	J gene	V gene	clone size	CDR3 protein	CDR3 DNA
-	TRBJ1-6	TRBV3-1/TRBV3-2	once	CASSQGPRGYSPLHF	TGTGCCAGCAGCCAAGGACCCAGGGGCTATTCACCCCTCCACTTT
-	TRBJ1-2	TRBV19	-	CASSFSPGHLLDTF	TGTGCCAGTAGTTTTTCCCCGGGACACCTCTTGGACACCTTC
TRBD2	TRBJ2-5	TRBV18	-	CASSPPNGGQETQYF	TGTGCCAGCTCACCACCGAACGGGGGGCAAGAGACCCAGTACTTC
-	TRBJ1-4	TRBV10-2	-	CASRAPSNEKLFF	TGCGCCAGCAGGGCCCCATCTAATGAAAAACTGTTTTTT
TRBD2	TRBJ2-2	TRBV3-1/TRBV3-2	-	CASSQGLAGTGELFF	TGTGCCAGCAGCCAGGGACTAGCGGGGACCGGGGAGCTGTTTTTT
TRBD2	TRBJ2-5	TRBV5-4	-	CASRRGGSGETQYF	TGTGCCAGCCGGAGGGGAGGGTCGGGAGAGACCCAGTACTTC
-	TRBJ1-2	TRBV7-3	few	CASSPTRRLDYGYTF	TGTGCCAGCAGCCCCACACGGCGGCTAGACTATGGCTACACCTTC
-	TRBJ2-5	TRBV6-6	-	CASSYRRGTETQYF	TGTGCCAGCAGTTATAGAAGGGGGACAGAGACCCAGTACTTC
-	TRBJ2-7	TRBV5-1	-	CASSFSGEGREQYF	TGCGCCAGCAGCTTCAGTGGTGAGGGGCGCGAGCAGTACTTC
TRBD1	TRBJ1-1	TRBV19	-	CASRSPEQGKPEAFF	TGTGCCAGTAGATCCCCGGAACAGGGGAAACCTGAAGCTTTCTTT
-	TRBJ2-1	TRBV28	-	CASRNSGEQFF	TGTGCCAGTAGAAATTCGGGGGAGCAGTTCTTC
TRBD1	TRBJ1-2	TRBV11-2	-	CASSLGTGGEGYTF	TGTGCCAGCAGCTTAGGGACAGGGGGTGAAGGCTACACCTTC
-	TRBJ1-6	TRBV28	-	CASSFSNSPLHF	TGTGCCAGCAGTTTCAGTAATTCACCCCTCCACTTT
-	TRBJ2-1	TRBV5-1	-	CASSLSPGSYNEQFF	TGCGCCAGCAGCCTTAGCCCTGGCTCCTACAATGAGCAGTTCTTC
-	TRBJ1-6	TRBV19	-	CASRVSSYNSPLHF	TGTGCCAGTAGGGTGAGCTCCTATAATTCACCCCTCCACTTT
TRBD1	TRBJ2-2	TRBV25-1	few	CASSTTFGGQGHTGELFF	TGTGCCAGCAGTACTACCTTTGGGGGACAGGGCCACACCGGGGAGCTGTTTTTT
-	TRBJ1-5	TRBV28	-	CASSLTHQPQHF	TGTGCCAGCAGTTTAACCCATCAGCCCCAGCATTTT
-	TRBJ1-4	TRBV30	-	CAWSMSDPGKLFF	TGTGCCTGGTCCATGTCGGACCCCGGTAAACTGTTTTTT
-	TRBJ2-6	TRBV3-1/TRBV3-2	-	CASSQHPSSGANVLTF	TGTGCCAGCAGCCAGCACCCAAGCTCTGGGGCCAACGTCCTGACTTTC
-	TRBJ2-1	TRBV20-1	-	CSASSYNEQFF	TGCAGTGCCAGTTCCTACAATGAGCAGTTCTTC
-	TRBJ2-3	TRBV7-3	-	CASSFGVTDTQYF	TGTGCCAGCAGCTTCGGAGTCACAGATACGCAGTATTTT
-	TRBJ2-5	TRBV27	few	CASSLTQGLQETQYF	TGTGCCAGCAGTTTAACCCAGGGTTTACAAGAGACCCAGTACTTC
TRBD1	TRBJ1-1	TRBV27	-	CASKGTGGLALQAFF	TGTGCCAGCAAAGGGACAGGGGGATTGGCTCTACAAGCTTTCTTT
-	TRBJ2-3	TRBV7-9	-	CASSLGHQARGTDTQYF	TGTGCCAGCAGCTTAGGCCACCAGGCACGGGGGACAGATACGCAGTATTTT
-	TRBJ1-1	TRBV18	-	CASSPEKGRGAFF	TGTGCCAGCTCGCCAGAAAAGGGGAGGGGAGCTTTCTTT
-	TRBJ1-2	TRBV10-3	-	CAISESEGSYTF	TGTGCCATCAGTGAGTCGGAAGGGAGCTACACCTTC
TRBD1	TRBJ1-4	TRBV7-9	-	CASSQTGFGNEKLFF	TGTGCCAGCAGCCAGACAGGGTTCGGTAATGAAAAACTGTTTTTT